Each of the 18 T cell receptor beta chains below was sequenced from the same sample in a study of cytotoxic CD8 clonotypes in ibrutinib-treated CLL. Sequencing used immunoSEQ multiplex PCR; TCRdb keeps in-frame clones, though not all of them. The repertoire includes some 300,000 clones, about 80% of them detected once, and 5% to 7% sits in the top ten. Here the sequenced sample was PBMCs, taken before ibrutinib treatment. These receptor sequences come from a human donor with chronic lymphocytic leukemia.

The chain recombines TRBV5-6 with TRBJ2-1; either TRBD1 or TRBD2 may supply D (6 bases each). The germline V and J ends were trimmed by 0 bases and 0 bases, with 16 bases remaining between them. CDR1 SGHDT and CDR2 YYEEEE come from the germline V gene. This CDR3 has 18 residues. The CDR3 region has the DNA TGTGCCAGCAGCTTGGGTCTCAGGGGAGGAGGCTCCTACAATGAGCAGTTCTTC. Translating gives CASSLGLRGGGSYNEQFF.

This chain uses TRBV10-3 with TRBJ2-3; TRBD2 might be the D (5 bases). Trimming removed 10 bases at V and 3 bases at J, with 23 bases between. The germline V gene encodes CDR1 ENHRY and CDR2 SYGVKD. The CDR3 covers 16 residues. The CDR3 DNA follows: TGTGCCACTAACCCCTGGCTCGGGGTTGGGACAGATACGCAGTATTTT. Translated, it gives CATNPWLGVGTDTQYF.

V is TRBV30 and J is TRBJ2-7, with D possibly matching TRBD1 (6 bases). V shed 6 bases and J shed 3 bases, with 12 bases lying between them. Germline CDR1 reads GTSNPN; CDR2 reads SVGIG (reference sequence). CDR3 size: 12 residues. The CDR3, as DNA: TGTGCCTGTTCAGGGGTCGGCTACGAGCAGTACTTC. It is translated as CACSGVGYEQYF.

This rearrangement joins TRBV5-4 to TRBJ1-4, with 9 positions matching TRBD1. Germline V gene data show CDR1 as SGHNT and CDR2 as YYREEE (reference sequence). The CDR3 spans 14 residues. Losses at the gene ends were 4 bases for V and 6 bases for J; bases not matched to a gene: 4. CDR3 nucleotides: TGTGCCAGCAGCAAAGGACAGGGGTATGAAAAACTGTTTTTT. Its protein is CASSKGQGYEKLFF.

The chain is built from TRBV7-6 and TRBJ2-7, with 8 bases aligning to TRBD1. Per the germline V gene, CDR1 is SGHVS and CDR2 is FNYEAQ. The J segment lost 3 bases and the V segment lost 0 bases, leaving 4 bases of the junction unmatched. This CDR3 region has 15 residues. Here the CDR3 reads CASSLAAGGYYEQYF. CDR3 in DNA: TGTGCCAGCAGCTTAGCGGCAGGGGGCTACTACGAGCAGTACTTC.

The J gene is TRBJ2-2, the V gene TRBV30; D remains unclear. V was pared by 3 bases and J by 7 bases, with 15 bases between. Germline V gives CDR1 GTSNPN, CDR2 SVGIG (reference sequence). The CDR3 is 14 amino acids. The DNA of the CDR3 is TGTGCCTGGAGCGGCGGTGGTGTGGGCGGGGAGCTGTTTTTT. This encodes CAWSGGGVGGELFF.

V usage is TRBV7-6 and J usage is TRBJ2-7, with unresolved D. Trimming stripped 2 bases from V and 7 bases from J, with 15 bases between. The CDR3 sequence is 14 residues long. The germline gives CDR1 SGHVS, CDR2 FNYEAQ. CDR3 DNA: TGTGCCAGCAGCTTAATAGCAGTTTCGGGTGAGCAGTACTTC. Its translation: CASSLIAVSGEQYF.

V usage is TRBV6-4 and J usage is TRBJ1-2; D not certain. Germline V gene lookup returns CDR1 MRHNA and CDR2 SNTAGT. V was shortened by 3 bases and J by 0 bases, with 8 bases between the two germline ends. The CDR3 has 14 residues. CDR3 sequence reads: CASSEYGANYGYTF. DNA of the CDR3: TGTGCCAGCAGTGAGTACGGAGCTAACTATGGCTACACCTTC.

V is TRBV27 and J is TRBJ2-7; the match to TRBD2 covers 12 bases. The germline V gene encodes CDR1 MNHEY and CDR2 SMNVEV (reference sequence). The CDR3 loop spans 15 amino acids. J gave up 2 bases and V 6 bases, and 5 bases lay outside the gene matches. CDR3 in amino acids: CASSPSGRAAYEQYF. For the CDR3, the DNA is TGTGCCAGCAGCCCTAGCGGGAGGGCGGCCTACGAGCAGTACTTC.

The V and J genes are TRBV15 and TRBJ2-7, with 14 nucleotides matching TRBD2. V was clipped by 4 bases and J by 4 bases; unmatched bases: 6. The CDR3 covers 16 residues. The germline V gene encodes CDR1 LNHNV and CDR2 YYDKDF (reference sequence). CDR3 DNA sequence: TGTGCCACCAGCACAGCGGGACTAGCGGGAGAATACGAGCAGTACTTC. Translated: CATSTAGLAGEYEQYF.

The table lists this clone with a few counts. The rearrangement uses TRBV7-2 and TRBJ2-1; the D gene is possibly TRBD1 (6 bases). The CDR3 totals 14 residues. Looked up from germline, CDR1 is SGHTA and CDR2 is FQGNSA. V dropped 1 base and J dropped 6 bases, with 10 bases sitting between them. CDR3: CASSLGLGANEQFF. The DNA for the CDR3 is TGTGCCAGCAGCTTAGGGCTGGGGGCCAATGAGCAGTTCTTC. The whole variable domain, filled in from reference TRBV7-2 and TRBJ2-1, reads GAGVSQSPSNKVTEKGKDVELRCDPISGHTALYWYRQSLGQGLEFLIYFQGNSAPDKSGLPSDRFSAERTGGSVSTLTIQRTQQEDSAVYLCASSLGLGANEQFFGPGTRLTVL.

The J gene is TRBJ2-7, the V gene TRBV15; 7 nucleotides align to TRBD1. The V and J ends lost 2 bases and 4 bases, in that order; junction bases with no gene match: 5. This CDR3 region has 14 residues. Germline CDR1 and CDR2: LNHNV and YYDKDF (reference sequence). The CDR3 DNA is TGTGCCACCAGCAGACAGGAACAGGGGTACGAGCAGTACTTC. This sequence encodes CATSRQEQGYEQYF.

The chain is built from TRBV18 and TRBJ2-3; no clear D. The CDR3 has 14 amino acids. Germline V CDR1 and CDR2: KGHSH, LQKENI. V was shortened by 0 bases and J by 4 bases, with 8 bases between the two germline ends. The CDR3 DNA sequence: TGTGCCAGCTCACCACCGGCGGTCCCAGATACGCAGTATTTT. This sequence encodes CASSPPAVPDTQYF.

The DNA of the CDR3 is TGTGCCAGCAGCTTGGCGGACATTCTCTCCTACGAGCAGTACTTC. As protein: CASSLADILSYEQYF. V gene TRBV5-5 combines with J gene TRBJ2-7, with D possibly TRBD1 on 5 matching bases. The germline V and J ends were trimmed by 0 bases and 0 bases, with 10 bases remaining between them. Germline lookup yields CDR1 SGHKS and CDR2 YYEKEE (reference sequence). This CDR3 contains 15 residues.

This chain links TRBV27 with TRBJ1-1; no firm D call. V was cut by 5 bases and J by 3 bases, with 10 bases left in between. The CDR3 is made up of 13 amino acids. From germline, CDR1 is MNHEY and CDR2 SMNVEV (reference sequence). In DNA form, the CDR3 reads TGTGCCAGCAGTCTGCCCGGCGACACTGAAGCTTTCTTT. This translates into CASSLPGDTEAFF.

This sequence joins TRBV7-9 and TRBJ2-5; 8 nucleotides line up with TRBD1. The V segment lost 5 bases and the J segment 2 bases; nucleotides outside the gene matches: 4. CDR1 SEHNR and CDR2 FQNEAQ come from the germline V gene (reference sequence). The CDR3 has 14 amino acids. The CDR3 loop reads CASSPRTGQETQYF. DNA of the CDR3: TGTGCCAGCAGCCCGAGGACAGGGCAAGAGACCCAGTACTTC.

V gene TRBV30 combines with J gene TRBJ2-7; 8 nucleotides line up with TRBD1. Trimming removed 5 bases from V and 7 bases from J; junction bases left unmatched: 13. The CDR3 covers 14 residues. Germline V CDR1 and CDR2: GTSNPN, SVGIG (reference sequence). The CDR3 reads CAWSGTGPAGEQYF. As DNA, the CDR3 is TGTGCCTGGTCCGGGACAGGACCTGCAGGGGAGCAGTACTTC.

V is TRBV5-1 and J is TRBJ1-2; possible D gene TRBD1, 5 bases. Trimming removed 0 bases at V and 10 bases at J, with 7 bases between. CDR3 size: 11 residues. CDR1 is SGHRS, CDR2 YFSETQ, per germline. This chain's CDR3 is CASSLEGDYTF. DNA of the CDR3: TGCGCCAGCAGCTTGGAAGGGGACTACACCTTC.